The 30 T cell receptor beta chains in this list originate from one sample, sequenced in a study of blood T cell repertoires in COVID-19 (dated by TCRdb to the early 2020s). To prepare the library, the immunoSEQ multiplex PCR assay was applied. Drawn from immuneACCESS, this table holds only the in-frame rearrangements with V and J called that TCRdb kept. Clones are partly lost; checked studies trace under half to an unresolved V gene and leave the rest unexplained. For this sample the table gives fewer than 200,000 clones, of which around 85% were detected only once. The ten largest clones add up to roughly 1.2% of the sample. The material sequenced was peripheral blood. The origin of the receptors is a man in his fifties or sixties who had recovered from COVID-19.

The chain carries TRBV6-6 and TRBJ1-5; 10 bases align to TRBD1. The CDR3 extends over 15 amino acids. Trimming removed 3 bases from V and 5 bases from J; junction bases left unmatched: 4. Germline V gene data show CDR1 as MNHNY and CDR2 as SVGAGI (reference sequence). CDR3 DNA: TGTGCCAGCAGTTATTCCGGGACAGGGGATCAGCCCCAGCATTTT. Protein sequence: CASSYSGTGDQPQHF.

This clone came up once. CDR3 coding DNA: TGTGCCAGCAGCTCCCTCGCGGGGGTGAACACTGAAGCTTTCTTT. Translating it yields CASSSLAGVNTEAFF. The V gene is TRBV7-9, the J gene TRBJ1-1, with D perhaps TRBD1 (5 bases). Trimming took off 4 bases at V and 0 bases at J, with 12 bases between the two ends. The CDR3 is 15 residues long. Germline V CDR1 and CDR2: SEHNR, FQNEAQ (reference sequence).

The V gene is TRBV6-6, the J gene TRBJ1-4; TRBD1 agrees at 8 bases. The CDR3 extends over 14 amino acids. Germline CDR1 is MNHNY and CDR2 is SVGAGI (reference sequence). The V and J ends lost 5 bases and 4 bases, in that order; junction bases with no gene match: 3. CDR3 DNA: TGTGCCAGCAGTCTGGGACAGGATAATGAAAAACTGTTTTTT. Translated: CASSLGQDNEKLFF.

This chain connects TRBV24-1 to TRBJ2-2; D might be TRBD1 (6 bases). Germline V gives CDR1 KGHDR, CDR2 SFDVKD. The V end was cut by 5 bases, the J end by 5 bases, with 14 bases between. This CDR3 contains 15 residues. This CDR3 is CATSGQAGGTGELFF. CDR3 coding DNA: TGTGCCACCAGTGGACAGGCCGGTGGGACCGGGGAGCTGTTTTTT.

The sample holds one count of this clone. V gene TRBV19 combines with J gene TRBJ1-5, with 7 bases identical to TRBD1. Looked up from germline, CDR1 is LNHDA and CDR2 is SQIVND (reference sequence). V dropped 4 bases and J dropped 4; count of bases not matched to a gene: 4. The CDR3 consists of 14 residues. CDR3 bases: TGTGCCAGTAGTAGCACAGGGGATAATCAGCCCCAGCATTTT. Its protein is CASSSTGDNQPQHF.

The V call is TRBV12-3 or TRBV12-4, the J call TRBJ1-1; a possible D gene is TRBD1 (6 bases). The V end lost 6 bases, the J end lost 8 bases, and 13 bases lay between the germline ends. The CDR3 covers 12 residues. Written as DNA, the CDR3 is TGTGCCAGCAGCTATTGGACAGCAGAAGCTTTCTTT. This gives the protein CASSYWTAEAFF.

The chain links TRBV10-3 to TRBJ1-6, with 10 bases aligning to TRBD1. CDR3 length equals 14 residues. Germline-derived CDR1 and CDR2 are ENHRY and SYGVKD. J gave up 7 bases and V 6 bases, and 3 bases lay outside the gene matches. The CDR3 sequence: CAISQDRGNSPLHF. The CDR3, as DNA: TGTGCCATCAGCCAGGACAGGGGGAATTCACCCCTCCACTTT.

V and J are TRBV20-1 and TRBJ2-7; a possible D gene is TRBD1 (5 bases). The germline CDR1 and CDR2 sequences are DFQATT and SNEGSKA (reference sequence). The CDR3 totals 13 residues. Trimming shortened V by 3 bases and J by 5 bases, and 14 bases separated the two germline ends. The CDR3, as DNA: TGCAGTGCTAGTGTTAGCAGGGTTAACGAGCAGTACTTC. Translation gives CSASVSRVNEQYF.

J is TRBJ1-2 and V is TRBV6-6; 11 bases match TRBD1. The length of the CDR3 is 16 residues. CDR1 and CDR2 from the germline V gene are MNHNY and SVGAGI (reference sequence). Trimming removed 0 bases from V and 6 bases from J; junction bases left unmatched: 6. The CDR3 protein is CASSYSSGQGAHGYTF. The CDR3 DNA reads TGTGCCAGCAGTTACTCGAGTGGACAGGGGGCTCATGGCTACACCTTC.

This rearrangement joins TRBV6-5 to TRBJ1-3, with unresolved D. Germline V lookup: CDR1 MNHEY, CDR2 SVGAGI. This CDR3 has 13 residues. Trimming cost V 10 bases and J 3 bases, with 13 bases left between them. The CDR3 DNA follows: TGTGCCACCGACCCGGGGAGTGGAAACACCATATATTTT. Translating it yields CATDPGSGNTIYF.

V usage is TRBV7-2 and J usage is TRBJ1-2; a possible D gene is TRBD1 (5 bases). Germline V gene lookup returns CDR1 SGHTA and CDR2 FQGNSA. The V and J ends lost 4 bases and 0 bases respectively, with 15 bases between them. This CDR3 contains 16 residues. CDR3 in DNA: TGTGCCAGCAGCTCTGATCGGGGGTCAGCTAACTATGGCTACACCTTC. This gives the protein CASSSDRGSANYGYTF.

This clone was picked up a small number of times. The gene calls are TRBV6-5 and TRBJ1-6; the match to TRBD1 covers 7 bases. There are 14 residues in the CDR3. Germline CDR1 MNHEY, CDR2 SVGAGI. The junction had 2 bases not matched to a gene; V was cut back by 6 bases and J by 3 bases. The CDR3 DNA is TGTGCCAGCAGGACAGGGTTCTATAATTCACCCCTCCACTTT. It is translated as CASRTGFYNSPLHF.

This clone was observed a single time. The CDR3 DNA sequence: TGTGCCAGCAGCTTAAGAAGCGGGGGGGCAAAAGATACGCAGTATTTT. It encodes CASSLRSGGAKDTQYF. The V call is TRBV7-2, the J call TRBJ2-3, with 10 bases lining up with TRBD2. This CDR3 has 16 residues. V was clipped by 2 bases and J by 5 bases; unmatched bases: 7. Germline lookup yields CDR1 SGHTA and CDR2 FQGNSA.

This chain's CDR3 is CASSLEGRGYRNTEAFF. The CDR3 bases are TGTGCCAGCAGCTTAGAAGGCAGGGGCTACCGGAACACTGAAGCTTTCTTT. The chain couples TRBV13 to TRBJ1-1, with D possibly matching TRBD1 (6 bases). The CDR3 runs 17 residues. Per the germline V gene, CDR1 is PRHDT and CDR2 is FYEKMQ (reference sequence). Trimming took 1 base from V and 1 from J, leaving 16 bases between them.

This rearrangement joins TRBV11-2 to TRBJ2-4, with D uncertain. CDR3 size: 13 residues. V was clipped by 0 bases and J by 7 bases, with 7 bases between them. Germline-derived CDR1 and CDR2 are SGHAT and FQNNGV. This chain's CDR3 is CASSLDSMNIQYF. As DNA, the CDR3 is TGTGCCAGCAGCTTAGATTCAATGAACATTCAGTACTTC.

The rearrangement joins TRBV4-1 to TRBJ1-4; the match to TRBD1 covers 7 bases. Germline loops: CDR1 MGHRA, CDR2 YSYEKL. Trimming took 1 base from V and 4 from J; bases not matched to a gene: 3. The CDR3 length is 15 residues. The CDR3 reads CASSQGDRVNEKLFF. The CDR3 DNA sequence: TGCGCCAGCAGCCAAGGAGACAGGGTTAATGAAAAACTGTTTTTT.

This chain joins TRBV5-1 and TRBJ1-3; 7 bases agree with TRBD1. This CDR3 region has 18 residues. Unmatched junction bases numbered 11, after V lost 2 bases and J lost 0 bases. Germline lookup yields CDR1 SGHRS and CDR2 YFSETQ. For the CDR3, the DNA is TGCGCCAGCAGCTTAGGCAACTCAGGGGGTAACTCTGGAAACACCATATATTTT. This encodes CASSLGNSGGNSGNTIYF.

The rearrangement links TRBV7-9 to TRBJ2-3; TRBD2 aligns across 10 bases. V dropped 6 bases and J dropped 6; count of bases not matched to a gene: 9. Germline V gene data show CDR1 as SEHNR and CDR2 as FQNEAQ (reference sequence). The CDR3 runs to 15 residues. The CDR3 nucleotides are TGTGCCAGCAGAACAAGCGGGGGGGCCTCCGATACGCAGTATTTT. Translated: CASRTSGGASDTQYF.

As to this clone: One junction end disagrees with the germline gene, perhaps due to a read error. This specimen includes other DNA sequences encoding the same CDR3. The DNA of the CDR3 is TGCGCCAGCAGCTCACAGCGGACTAGCGGGGCGGGGACCCAGTACTTC. It specifies CASSSQRTSGAGTQYF. V gene TRBV7-2 combines with J gene TRBJ2-5; 12 nucleotides agree with TRBD2. The CDR3 sequence is 16 residues long. Germline V gene sequence: CDR1 SGHTA, CDR2 FQGNSA.

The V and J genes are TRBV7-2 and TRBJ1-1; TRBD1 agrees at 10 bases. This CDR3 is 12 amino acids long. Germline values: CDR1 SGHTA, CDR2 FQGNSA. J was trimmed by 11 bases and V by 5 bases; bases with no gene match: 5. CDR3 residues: CASSLDRGLAFF. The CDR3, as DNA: TGTGCCAGCAGCCTAGACAGGGGGCTTGCTTTCTTT.

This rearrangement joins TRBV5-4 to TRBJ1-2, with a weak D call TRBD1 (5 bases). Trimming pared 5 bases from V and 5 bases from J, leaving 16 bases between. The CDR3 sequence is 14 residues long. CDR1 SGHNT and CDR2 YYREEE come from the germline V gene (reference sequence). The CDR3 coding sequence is TGTGCCAGCAGTCAAGACAGTGGGGTATATGGCTACACCTTC. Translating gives CASSQDSGVYGYTF.

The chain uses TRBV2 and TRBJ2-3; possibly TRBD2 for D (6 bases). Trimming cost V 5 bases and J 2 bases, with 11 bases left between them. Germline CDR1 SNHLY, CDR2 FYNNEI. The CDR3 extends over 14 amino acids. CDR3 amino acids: CASSSRTITDTQYF. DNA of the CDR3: TGTGCCAGCAGTTCACGGACTATCACAGATACGCAGTATTTT.

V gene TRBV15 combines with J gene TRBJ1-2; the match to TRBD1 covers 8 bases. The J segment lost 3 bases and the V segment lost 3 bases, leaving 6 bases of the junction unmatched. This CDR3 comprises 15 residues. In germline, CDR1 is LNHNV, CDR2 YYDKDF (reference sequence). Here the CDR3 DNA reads TGTGCCACCAGCAGGGCAGGGGGCTCGGACTATGGCTACACCTTC. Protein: CATSRAGGSDYGYTF. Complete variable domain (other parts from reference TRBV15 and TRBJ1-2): DAMVIQNPRYQVTQFGKPVTLSCSQTLNHNVMYWYQQKSSQAPKLLFHYYDKDFNNEADTPDNFQSRRPNTSFCFLDIRSPGLGDTAMYLCATSRAGGSDYGYTFGSGTRLTVV.

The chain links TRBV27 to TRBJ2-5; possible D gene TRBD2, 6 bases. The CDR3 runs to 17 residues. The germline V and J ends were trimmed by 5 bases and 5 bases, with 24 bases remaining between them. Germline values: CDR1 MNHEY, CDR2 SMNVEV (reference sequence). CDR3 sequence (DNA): TGTGCCAGCAGTATAGGGTGGCTAGGAGGGAAAACGGAGACCCAGTACTTC. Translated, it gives CASSIGWLGGKTETQYF.

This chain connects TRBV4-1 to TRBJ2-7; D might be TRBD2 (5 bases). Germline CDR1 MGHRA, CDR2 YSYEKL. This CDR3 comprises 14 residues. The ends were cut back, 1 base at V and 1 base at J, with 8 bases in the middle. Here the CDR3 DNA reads TGCGCCAGCAGCCAAGGTGGGAGTTCCTACGAGCAGTACTTC. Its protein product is CASSQGGSSYEQYF.

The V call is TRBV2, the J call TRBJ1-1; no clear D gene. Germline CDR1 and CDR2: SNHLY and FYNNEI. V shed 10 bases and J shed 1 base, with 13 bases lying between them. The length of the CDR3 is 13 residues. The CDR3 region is CATEVQRNTEAFF. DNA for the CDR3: TGTGCCACCGAGGTCCAGAGGAACACTGAAGCTTTCTTT. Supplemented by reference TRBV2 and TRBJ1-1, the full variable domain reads EPEVTQTPSHQVTQMGQEVILRCVPISNHLYFYWYRQILGQKVEFLVSFYNNEISEKSEIFDDQFSVERPDGSNFTLKIRSTKLEDSAMYFCATEVQRNTEAFFGQGTRLTVV.

The CDR3 DNA reads as TGTGCCAGCTCACCATTGGTGATGGGACACGCGAACACCGGGGAGCTGTTTTTT. Translated: CASSPLVMGHANTGELFF. This sequence joins TRBV18 and TRBJ2-2, with D tentatively TRBD1 (6 bases). From germline, CDR1 is KGHSH and CDR2 LQKENI. CDR3 size: 18 residues. The V end was cut by 2 bases, the J end by 0 bases, with 16 bases between.

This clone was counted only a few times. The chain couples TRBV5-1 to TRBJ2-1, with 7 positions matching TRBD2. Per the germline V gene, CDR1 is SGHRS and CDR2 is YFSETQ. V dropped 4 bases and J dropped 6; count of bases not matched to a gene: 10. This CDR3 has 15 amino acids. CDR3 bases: TGCGCCAGCAGCGACCCGGGGGGAAGGGCCAATGAGCAGTTCTTC. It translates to CASSDPGGRANEQFF.

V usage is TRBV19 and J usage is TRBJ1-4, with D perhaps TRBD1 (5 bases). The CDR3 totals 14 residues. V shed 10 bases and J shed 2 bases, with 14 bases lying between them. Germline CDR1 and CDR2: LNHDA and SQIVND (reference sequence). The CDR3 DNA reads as TGTGCCACGTCGGGGGGGGTGACTAATGAAAAACTGTTTTTT. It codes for CATSGGVTNEKLFF.

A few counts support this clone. CDR3 loop: CASREGSSSSPLHF. The CDR3 DNA is TGTGCCAGCAGGGAGGGGAGTTCGAGCTCACCCCTCCACTTT. The chain uses TRBV7-3 and TRBJ1-6, with a possible D match to TRBD1 (5 bases). This CDR3 spans 14 amino acids. The germline V and J ends were trimmed by 6 bases and 10 bases, with 16 bases remaining between them. Germline lookup yields CDR1 SGHTA and CDR2 FQGTGA.